This T cell receptor beta chain is drawn from a study of shared clonotypes between healthy human individuals. Study details: Aged between 18 and 49, the donors were two women and a few men. For every donor, three CD4 naive, three CD4 memory, two CD8 naive and one CD8 memory plates were used. General observations from the study: Sorted-subset sequencing was shown by rarefaction to be incomplete despite large depth.

Comments on this clone: Its antigen is unidentified. The sample has other DNA sequences that encode this CDR3 too.

Germline CDR1 MNHEY, CDR2 SVGAGI. The V end was cut by 0 bases, the J end by 3 bases, with 10 bases between. CDR3 length equals 15 residues. In the original workflow: ImmunoSEQ output held junction-only sequences without quality scores, so filtering differed. Sequencing used immunoSEQ multiplex PCR; TCRdb keeps in-frame clones, though not all of them. V, J and clone size were drawn from that table, and D and trimming were deduced from the DNA. The sample records some 1 million clones, under 80% being singletons. What was sequenced was memory CD4+ T cells sorted from blood. Subset denoted: CD45RA-negative fraction. This clonotype was sampled from a man aged 18 to 29 in good health. The rearrangement joins TRBV6-5 to TRBJ2-3; D remains ambiguous. This chain's CDR3 is CASSYSGISTDTQYF. For the CDR3, the DNA is TGTGCCAGCAGTTACTCTGGCATCTCTACAGATACGCAGTATTTT.